The 12 T cell receptor beta chains given below trace back to one sample, sequenced in a study of blood T cell repertoires in COVID-19. Generated by immunoSEQ multiplex PCR, the TCRdb table keeps only in-frame clones and is missing some. The top ten hold 0.47% of the sample, which has roughly 87,000 clones, about 91% seen once. Sequenced material: peripheral blood. These receptors came from a man aged 55-75 years with acute or convalescent COVID-19.

The rearrangement uses TRBV6-1 and TRBJ1-2; 7 bases match TRBD1. Per germline, CDR1 MNHNS and CDR2 SASEGT. V lost 2 bases and J lost 12; bases outside the gene matches: 9. The CDR3 loop spans 13 amino acids. This CDR3 reads CASSEPQGIVDTF. Written as DNA, the CDR3 is TGTGCCAGCAGTGAACCACAGGGGATAGTCGACACCTTC.

CDR3 region: CASSLTGANQPQHF. DNA of the CDR3: TGTGCCAGCAGCCTGACAGGGGCTAATCAGCCCCAGCATTTT. The rearrangement links TRBV28 to TRBJ1-5, with 8 bases aligning to TRBD1. V shed 6 bases, J shed 4 bases, and the junction held 5 bases outside the gene matches. The germline gives CDR1 MDHEN, CDR2 SYDVKM. The CDR3 totals 14 residues.

This rearrangement joins TRBV10-3 to TRBJ2-3; 7 nucleotides agree with TRBD2. Trimming cost V 0 bases and J 5 bases; bases outside gene matches: 5. CDR3 size: 15 residues. The germline CDR1 and CDR2 sequences are ENHRY and SYGVKD. CDR3 sequence: CAISESGGTGDTQYF. CDR3 coding DNA: TGTGCCATCAGTGAGTCGGGGGGGACGGGAGATACGCAGTATTTT.

The CDR3 DNA follows: TGCAGTGCCCAGGGGACAGGCGAAGCTTTCTTT. Protein product: CSAQGTGEAFF. This chain links TRBV20-1 with TRBJ1-1; 8 nucleotides line up with TRBD1. Germline V lookup: CDR1 DFQATT, CDR2 SNEGSKA (reference sequence). The CDR3 totals 11 residues. J lost 8 bases, V lost 6 bases, and 5 bases had no gene match.

The rearrangement joins TRBV9 to TRBJ2-2, with 11 bases aligning to TRBD2. This CDR3 spans 17 amino acids. Germline V lookup: CDR1 SGDLS, CDR2 YYNGEE. Trimming removed 2 bases from V and 5 bases from J; junction bases left unmatched: 8. This CDR3 reads CASSVGTRLAGTGELFF. DNA for the CDR3: TGTGCCAGCAGCGTGGGGACTAGACTAGCGGGGACCGGGGAGCTGTTTTTT.

The chain has TRBV19 and TRBJ2-2, with 7 positions matching TRBD2. CDR3 size: 14 residues. With 6 bases clipped from V and 4 bases from J, the junction kept 5 bases outside the gene matches. CDR1 is LNHDA, CDR2 SQIVND, per germline (reference sequence). The CDR3 spells CASRGDYLTGELFF. CDR3 DNA: TGTGCCAGTAGGGGGGACTACCTCACCGGGGAGCTGTTTTTT.

This rearrangement joins TRBV19 to TRBJ2-1; D possibly corresponds to TRBD1 (6 bases). Germline CDR1 is LNHDA and CDR2 is SQIVND (reference sequence). Trimming left V 5 bases short and J 3 bases short, with 20 bases between. This CDR3 spans 17 amino acids. The CDR3 DNA reads TGTGCCAGTAGTCATAGGGAGAGACAGGAGCTCTACAATGAGCAGTTCTTC. It is translated as CASSHRERQELYNEQFF. The full variable domain, its missing parts supplied by reference TRBV19 and TRBJ2-1, is DGGITQSPKYLFRKEGQNVTLSCEQNLNHDAMYWYRQDPGQGLRLIYYSQIVNDFQKGDIAEGYSVSREKKESFPLTVTSAQKNPTAFYLCASSHRERQELYNEQFFGPGTRLTVL.

The chain combines TRBV6-1 with TRBJ1-3; D is ambiguous. The V gene's germline CDR1 is MNHNS and CDR2 SASEGT. Trimming removed 3 bases from V and 0 bases from J, with 6 bases in between. The CDR3 spans 14 residues. The DNA for the CDR3 is TGTGCCAGCAGTGACCCGGTCTCTGGAAACACCATATATTTT. It yields the protein CASSDPVSGNTIYF.

CDR3 DNA sequence: TGTGCCAGCAGCAAAACCCCTCCGGGGGAGGACACTGAAGCTTTCTTT. It yields the protein CASSKTPPGEDTEAFF. The rearrangement uses TRBV21-1 and TRBJ1-1. TRBV21-1 is a known pseudogene. The CDR3 loop spans 16 amino acids.

V gene TRBV5-1 combines with J gene TRBJ1-6; TRBD1 aligns across 7 bases. This CDR3 is 16 amino acids long. Germline trimming cut 0 bases from V and 6 bases from J; bases unmatched to any gene: 6. Germline assignment: CDR1 SGHRS and CDR2 YFSETQ. The CDR3 region is CASSLDRTGVNSPLHF. DNA of the CDR3: TGCGCCAGCAGCTTGGATCGTACAGGGGTTAATTCACCCCTCCACTTT.

The V gene is TRBV2, the J gene TRBJ1-1; 8 positions agree with TRBD1. V lost 6 bases, J lost 5 bases, and 5 bases stayed unmatched. The CDR3 is 13 residues long. The germline V gene has CDR1 SNHLY and CDR2 FYNNEI. The CDR3 DNA follows: TGTGCCAGCAGCCTGGACAGGGAAACTGAAGCTTTCTTT. Amino acids: CASSLDRETEAFF.

CDR3 sequence reads: CASSFGSRGPIYEQYF. CDR3 bases: TGTGCCAGCAGCTTCGGGTCCAGGGGGCCTATCTACGAGCAGTACTTC. The rearrangement joins TRBV5-5 to TRBJ2-7; 8 positions agree with TRBD1. CDR3 length equals 16 residues. Losses at the gene ends were 2 bases for V and 3 bases for J; bases not matched to a gene: 10. In germline, CDR1 is SGHKS, CDR2 YYEKEE (reference sequence).